What follows are 25 T cell receptor beta chains derived from one specimen sequenced in a study of T-cell memory formation after mild COVID-19. MiXCR, applied by TCRdb to the 5' RACE reads, yields one record per CDR3 protein. The sample lists about 84,000 distinct CDR3 sequences; around 14% were seen once. Specimen: PBMCs or a T cell subset sorted from them (not recorded which). The receptors come from an adult woman who had mild COVID-19 (a few samples of this study predate the infection). Cell type and time point are not known.

V and J are TRBV6-2 or TRBV6-3 and TRBJ2-7; either TRBD1 or TRBD2 may supply D (6 bases each). The V gene lost 7 bases and the J gene lost 0 bases, with 25 bases spanning the gap. The CDR3 runs 18 residues. Germline V lookup: CDR1 MNHEY, CDR2 SVGEGT. The DNA of the CDR3 is TGTGCCAGCATCAAAGAACTGCCGGGGGCGGATGACTCCTACGAGCAGTACTTC. Encoded protein: CASIKELPGADDSYEQYF.

This clonotype was seen repeatedly, ten times or more. The chain joins TRBV12-3 or TRBV12-4 to TRBJ2-7, with D perhaps matching TRBD2 (5 bases). The CDR3 is 12 residues long. V lost 5 bases and J 6 bases, leaving 11 bases between the germline ends. The CDR3 loop reads CASSPPAGEQYF. DNA of the CDR3: TGTGCCAGCAGTCCCCCGGCGGGCGAGCAGTACTTC.

This clonotype was seen more than once but under ten times. V and J are TRBV7-8 and TRBJ1-2; no definite D call. This CDR3 is 14 amino acids long. Deletions cut 0 bases from V and 2 bases from J, with 7 bases between. The germline V gene has CDR1 SGHVS and CDR2 FQNEAQ. CDR3: CASSLATGNYGYTF. CDR3 bases: TGTGCCAGCAGCTTAGCAACCGGGAACTATGGCTACACCTTC.

This clonotype has only a few counts. The CDR3 reads CAISVGVNEQFF. The CDR3 coding sequence is TGTGCCATCAGTGTAGGTGTGAATGAGCAGTTCTTC. The chain links TRBV10-3 to TRBJ2-1; D is ambiguous. The CDR3 loop spans 12 amino acids. V lost 4 bases and J lost 7, with 8 bases in between. The germline CDR1 and CDR2 sequences are ENHRY and SYGVKD.

The chain has TRBV11-2 and TRBJ2-7; the match to TRBD2 covers 9 bases. Germline V gene data show CDR1 as SGHAT and CDR2 as FQNNGV. This CDR3 is built from 16 residues. V lost 5 bases to trimming and J lost 1 base; unmatched junction nucleotides: 9. The CDR3 sequence: CASSISGTSWSYEQYF. The CDR3 DNA reads TGTGCCAGCAGCATATCCGGGACTAGCTGGTCCTACGAGCAGTACTTC.

The chain links TRBV7-9 to TRBJ2-3, with 8 bases identical to TRBD2. Germline trimming cut 5 bases from V and 0 bases from J; bases unmatched to any gene: 4. Germline CDR1 is SEHNR and CDR2 is FQNEAQ (reference sequence). The CDR3 has 15 amino acids. This CDR3 is CASSPTGGSTDTQYF. CDR3 in DNA: TGTGCCAGCAGCCCCACGGGAGGGAGCACAGATACGCAGTATTTT.

The chain uses TRBV6-2 or TRBV6-3 and TRBJ1-1, with TRBD1 matching 11 bases. The V gene's germline CDR1 is MNHEY and CDR2 SVGEGT. J gave up 5 bases and V 7 bases, and 6 bases lay outside the gene matches. The CDR3 covers 14 residues. The chain's CDR3 is CASTSGQGDTEAFF. The CDR3 DNA reads TGTGCCAGCACCTCGGGACAGGGGGATACTGAAGCTTTCTTT.

The CDR3 DNA sequence: TGTGCCAGCAGTCTCCCGGGACTAGCGGCCCCCAGCTCCTACAATGAGCAGTTCTTC. Amino acids: CASSLPGLAAPSSYNEQFF. J is TRBJ2-1 and V is TRBV5-8; 11 bases fit TRBD2. V trimming: 5 bases; J trimming: 0 bases; junction bases outside the gene matches: 13. The CDR3 totals 19 residues. Looked up from germline, CDR1 is SGHTS and CDR2 is YDEGEE. Full variable domain (rest looked up from reference TRBV5-8 and TRBJ2-1): EAGVTQSPTHLIKTRGQQATLRCSPISGHTSVYWYQQALGLGLQFLLWYDEGEERNRGNFPPRFSGRQFPNYSSELNVNALELEDSALYLCASSLPGLAAPSSYNEQFFGPGTRLTVL.

This clonotype has a handful of counts. This chain joins TRBV14 and TRBJ1-3, with unresolved D. Germline values: CDR1 SGHDN, CDR2 FVKESK. The CDR3 contains 13 residues. The ends were cut back, 4 bases at V and 6 bases at J, with 10 bases in the middle. The CDR3, as DNA: TGTGCCAGCAGCCCGAGGGTAGCAAACACCATATATTTT. Residues: CASSPRVANTIYF.

The gene calls are TRBV11-2 and TRBJ1-1; 10 bases fit TRBD1. CDR1 is SGHAT and CDR2 is FQNNGV in the germline V gene. The CDR3 totals 15 residues. The junction had 1 base not matched to a gene; V was cut back by 0 bases and J by 3 bases. CDR3 bases: TGTGCCAGCAGCTTAGATGGGACAGGGGACACTGAAGCTTTCTTT. Amino acids: CASSLDGTGDTEAFF.

The rearrangement joins TRBV20-1 to TRBJ1-1; D remains ambiguous. Trimming removed 7 bases at V and 5 bases at J, with 14 bases between. Germline values: CDR1 DFQATT, CDR2 SNEGSKA (reference sequence). The CDR3 length is 12 residues. Here the CDR3 reads CSEAEWGTEAFF. As DNA, the CDR3 is TGCAGTGAGGCGGAGTGGGGAACTGAAGCTTTCTTT.

This clonotype was seen repeatedly, ten times or more. The genes are TRBV6-4 and TRBJ2-3; 7 bases match TRBD1. The V and J ends lost 4 bases and 7 bases, in that order; junction bases with no gene match: 5. This CDR3 has 13 amino acids. Germline V gene lookup returns CDR1 MRHNA and CDR2 SNTAGT. CDR3 sequence (DNA): TGTGCCAGCAGTGGGGACAGCCTTAATACGCAGTATTTT. Translation: CASSGDSLNTQYF.

This clonotype was seen more than once but under ten times. The chain uses TRBV7-9 and TRBJ2-5; TRBD1 matches at 7 bases. From germline, CDR1 is SEHNR and CDR2 FQNEAQ (reference sequence). The CDR3 loop spans 15 amino acids. V was pared by 1 base and J by 3 bases, with 5 bases of the junction left unmatched. In nucleotides, the CDR3 is TGTGCCAGCAGCTTAGGGACAGGATGGGAAGAGACCCAGTACTTC. Its translation: CASSLGTGWEETQYF.

This clonotype was seen a handful of times. This chain links TRBV12-3 or TRBV12-4 with TRBJ2-2; 7 positions agree with TRBD2. V was pared by 5 bases and J by 5 bases, with 2 bases of the junction left unmatched. The CDR3 sequence is 13 residues long. The CDR3 nucleotides read TGTGCCAGCAGTCACGGGGGGACCGGGGAGCTGTTTTTT. Encoded protein: CASSHGGTGELFF.

This clonotype occurred a few times. The rearrangement links TRBV10-3 to TRBJ2-7; a possible D gene is TRBD2 (5 bases). Per the germline V gene, CDR1 is ENHRY and CDR2 is SYGVKD. V dropped 0 bases and J dropped 0 bases, with 12 bases sitting between them. The CDR3 runs to 16 residues. As DNA, the CDR3 is TGTGCCATCAGTGAGTCGGGGAGCGGACCCTCCTACGAGCAGTACTTC. Translation gives CAISESGSGPSYEQYF.

This clonotype came up a few times. This chain links TRBV4-3 with TRBJ2-2; D is perhaps TRBD2 (5 bases). Trimming pared 4 bases from V and 8 bases from J, leaving 14 bases between. From germline, CDR1 is LGHNA and CDR2 YSLEER. The CDR3 extends over 14 amino acids. DNA for the CDR3: TGCGCCAGCAGCCCGGAGGAACTGACAGGGGAGCTGTTTTTT. Translation: CASSPEELTGELFF.

V and J are TRBV4-1 and TRBJ2-7, with D unclear. The germline gives CDR1 MGHRA, CDR2 YSYEKL. Trimming left V 0 bases short and J 3 bases short, with 9 bases between. This CDR3 contains 14 residues. The CDR3 sequence is CASSQDITVYEQYF. The CDR3 region has the DNA TGCGCCAGCAGCCAAGATATCACAGTCTACGAGCAGTACTTC.

V is TRBV6-2 or TRBV6-3 and J is TRBJ2-1; tentatively, D is TRBD1 (5 bases). Trimming pared 6 bases from V and 7 bases from J, leaving 13 bases between. The CDR3 loop spans 13 amino acids. CDR1 and CDR2 from the germline V gene are MNHEY and SVGEGT. The CDR3 loop reads CASSQGLWNEQFF. In nucleotides, the CDR3 is TGTGCCAGCAGCCAGGGTTTGTGGAATGAGCAGTTCTTC.

J is TRBJ1-1 and V is TRBV10-3; 9 bases are a match to TRBD1. Germline loops: CDR1 ENHRY, CDR2 SYGVKD. With 4 bases clipped from V and 1 base from J, the junction kept 4 bases outside the gene matches. The CDR3 consists of 15 residues. CDR3 sequence reads: CAISALQGANTEAFF. CDR3 in DNA: TGTGCCATCAGTGCCTTACAGGGGGCGAACACTGAAGCTTTCTTT.

The rearrangement joins TRBV6-5 to TRBJ2-7; 7 positions match TRBD1. Germline assignment: CDR1 MNHEY and CDR2 SVGAGI. The CDR3 spans 13 residues. V shed 10 bases, J shed 2 bases, and the junction held 8 bases outside the gene matches. CDR3 in DNA: TGTGCCACCATCTCCGGACAGGCCTACGAGCAGTACTTC. Protein sequence: CATISGQAYEQYF.

This chain joins TRBV29-1 and TRBJ2-3, with 10 nucleotides matching TRBD2. CDR1 SQVTM and CDR2 ANQGSEA come from the germline V gene. Germline trimming cut 2 bases from V and 6 bases from J; bases unmatched to any gene: 2. This CDR3 spans 13 amino acids. CDR3 amino acids: CSVELAGDDTQYF. CDR3 DNA: TGCAGCGTTGAACTAGCGGGAGACGATACGCAGTATTTT.

The sample holds a few counts of this clonotype. This sequence joins TRBV12-3 or TRBV12-4 and TRBJ2-5; the match to TRBD2 covers 9 bases. The ends lost 7 bases at V and 4 bases at J; junction bases unmatched: 19. This CDR3 has 18 amino acids. CDR3 in amino acids: CASTNLLGAGGSLETQYF. In DNA, the CDR3 is TGTGCCAGCACCAACCTACTAGGAGCGGGGGGTAGTTTAGAGACCCAGTACTTC.

J is TRBJ2-3 and V is TRBV7-9; D is uncertain. In germline, CDR1 is SEHNR, CDR2 FQNEAQ (reference sequence). The CDR3 runs to 15 residues. V was shortened by 1 base and J by 9 bases, with 17 bases between the two germline ends. CDR3 in amino acids: CASSLGWAPQKTQYF. In nucleotides, the CDR3 is TGTGCCAGCAGCTTAGGATGGGCTCCACAGAAGACGCAGTATTTT.

The rearrangement uses TRBV14 and TRBJ1-2; D unclear. V lost 1 base to trimming and J lost 3 bases, with 15 bases between them. This CDR3 is built from 16 residues. Germline-derived CDR1 and CDR2 are SGHDN and FVKESK. This CDR3 reads CASSQVDYTIYYGYTF. CDR3 in DNA: TGTGCCAGCAGCCAAGTGGACTACACGATATACTATGGCTACACCTTC.

This chain links TRBV27 with TRBJ1-2; 9 nucleotides line up with TRBD1. Germline V gives CDR1 MNHEY, CDR2 SMNVEV (reference sequence). The CDR3 contains 20 residues. With V trimmed by 6 bases and J by 4 bases, 24 bases remained unmatched. The CDR3 bases are TGTGCCAGCAGAGCCGTCGTCCCCCCCCGGGACAGGGTGCTTGGCTATGGCTACACCTTC. Translation gives CASRAVVPPRDRVLGYGYTF.